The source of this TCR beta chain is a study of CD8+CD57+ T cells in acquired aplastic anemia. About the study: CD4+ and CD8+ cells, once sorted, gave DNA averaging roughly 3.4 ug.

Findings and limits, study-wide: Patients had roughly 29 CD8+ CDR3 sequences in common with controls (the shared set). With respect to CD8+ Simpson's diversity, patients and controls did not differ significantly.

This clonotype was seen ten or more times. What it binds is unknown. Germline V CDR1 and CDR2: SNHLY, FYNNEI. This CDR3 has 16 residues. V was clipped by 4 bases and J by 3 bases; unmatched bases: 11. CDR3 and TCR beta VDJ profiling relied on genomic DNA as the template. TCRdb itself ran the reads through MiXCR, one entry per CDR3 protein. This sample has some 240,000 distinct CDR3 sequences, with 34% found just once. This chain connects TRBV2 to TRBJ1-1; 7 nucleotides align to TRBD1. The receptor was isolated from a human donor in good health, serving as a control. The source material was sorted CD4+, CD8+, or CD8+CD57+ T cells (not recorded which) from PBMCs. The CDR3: CASSAWVGTAYTEAFF. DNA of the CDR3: TGTGCCAGCAGTGCTTGGGTCGGGACAGCATACACTGAAGCTTTCTTT.